Sequencing of this T cell receptor beta chain was carried out in a study of beta chain features in type 1 diabetes. Reverse transcribing all isolated RNA meant expressed TCRB transcripts were sequenced. Method: immunoSEQ multiplex PCR; TCRdb's copy keeps in-frame clones and lacks some. The repertoire holds some 410,000 clones, over 11% seen once, with approximately 0.035% in the top ten. Sorting gave populations that all exceeded 95% purity. The V end was cut by 0 bases, the J end by 4 bases, with 15 bases between. Germline loops: CDR1 SGHRS, CDR2 YFSETQ. This CDR3 has 16 amino acids. This chain joins TRBV5-1 and TRBJ2-3; D remains unclear. This receptor was identified in a man younger than 40 in good health. Sequenced: naive CD4+ T cells from blood. CDR3: CASSLAVSDGADTQYF. CDR3 DNA: TGCGCCAGCAGCTTGGCCGTATCGGACGGCGCAGATACGCAGTATTTT.